These T cell receptor beta chains were read from a single sample in a study of identical twins. One entry per CDR3 protein, called by TCRdb with MiXCR from the 5' RACE reads. Found here are around 250,000 distinct CDR3 sequences, approximately 5.9% of them singletons; the top ten hold approximately 15%. These data also formed part of another study, on T cells expressing NK-cell markers.

Sequencing input: CD8+ T cells sorted from blood. These receptors all come from a woman between 18 and 30 years old in good health. Each CDR3 is given with its conserved first and last residue. D genes are given only for firm matches. A row's size may be missing; if present it is once, few, many or a size class.

abundance,v_gene,d_gene,j_gene,CDR3nt,CDR3aa
-,TRBV11-2,TRBD2,TRBJ2-3,TGTGCCAGCAGCTTTCTTTTAGCGGGGGGGAACAACACAGATACGCAGTATTTT,CASSFLLAGGNNTDTQYF
-,TRBV7-9,TRBD1,TRBJ1-1,TGTGCCAGCAGCTTAGCCCAGGGGGTTGTCGCTGAAGCTTTCTTT,CASSLAQGVVAEAFF
-,TRBV11-2,-,TRBJ1-1,TGTGCCAGCAGCGCCCAGGACCGGAGGGCTTTCTTT,CASSAQDRRAFF
-,TRBV5-1,TRBD1,TRBJ1-3,TGCGCCAGCAGCTCTGGACAGGCCCGGAACACCATATATTTT,CASSSGQARNTIYF
few,TRBV4-3,TRBD1,TRBJ2-7,TGCGCCAGCAGCCAAGAGACAGGGGGGGAGCAGTACTTC,CASSQETGGEQYF
many,TRBV14,-,TRBJ2-1,TGTGCCAGCAGCCAAGTTGGGGGCAATGAGCAGTTCTTC,CASSQVGGNEQFF
medium-sized,TRBV7-9,-,TRBJ1-2,TGTGCCAGCAGCTTAGATGGACTGGGCTACACCTTC,CASSLDGLGYTF
-,TRBV10-2,-,TRBJ2-2,TGCGCCAGCAGGACTGCGCGGGATAACACCGGGGAGCTGTTTTTT,CASRTARDNTGELFF
many,TRBV9,-,TRBJ2-3,TGTGCCAGCAGCGAACTAGCCGGTAGCACAGATACGCAGTATTTT,CASSELAGSTDTQYF
-,TRBV6-2/TRBV6-3,-,TRBJ2-1,TGTGCCAGCAGTTACTCTCCCAGCGGGAATGAGCAGTTCTTC,CASSYSPSGNEQFF
-,TRBV29-1,-,TRBJ2-2,TGCAGCGTTGAACGGTGGCGGGCGAACACCGGGGAGCTGTTTTTT,CSVERWRANTGELFF
few,TRBV20-1,TRBD2,TRBJ2-7,TGCAGTGCTACTGGGGGACTAGCGGGGAGAGACGAGCAGTACTTC,CSATGGLAGRDEQYF
-,TRBV4-1,-,TRBJ2-7,TGCGCCAGCAGCCAAGATCCCCCAGTTCCCCCATCAAAGGAGCAGTACTTC,CASSQDPPVPPSKEQYF
few,TRBV7-2,TRBD2,TRBJ2-7,TGTGCCAGCAGCGACCTAGCGGGCCTCTACGAGCAGTACTTC,CASSDLAGLYEQYF
-,TRBV4-1,-,TRBJ2-7,TGCGCCAGCAGCCACGGGGGTGGGTCCTACGAGCAGTACTTC,CASSHGGGSYEQYF
few,TRBV9,-,TRBJ1-2,TGTGCCAGCAGCGGTAGTAGGAAAACAGGAGCTAACTATGGCTACACCTTC,CASSGSRKTGANYGYTF
-,TRBV6-5,-,TRBJ2-1,TGTGCCAGCAGTTACTCAGACCTCTCCTACAATGAGCAGTTCTTC,CASSYSDLSYNEQFF
few,TRBV29-1,-,TRBJ1-2,TGCAGCGTTGAAGGTAGAGGCTACACCTTC,CSVEGRGYTF
few,TRBV12-3/TRBV12-4,TRBD2,TRBJ2-1,TGTGCCAGCAGTATTCCGGGACTAGCGGGAGTTTACAATGAGCAGTTCTTC,CASSIPGLAGVYNEQFF
once,TRBV19,-,TRBJ2-2,TGTGCCAGTAGAGGGTCGACGGTGAACACCGGGGAGCTGTTTTTT,CASRGSTVNTGELFF
-,TRBV10-2,TRBD1,TRBJ2-5,TGCGCCAGCAGTGAAGTCGGGACAGGGTTTATAGAGACCCAGTACTTC,CASSEVGTGFIETQYF
-,TRBV25-1,-,TRBJ1-4,TGTGCCAGCAGTGAACTACGCGCGGACAGTGCAACTAATGAAAAACTGTTTTTT,CASSELRADSATNEKLFF
few,TRBV7-9,-,TRBJ1-1,TGTGCCAGCCAACCCGGACCAAACACTGAAGCTTTCTTT,CASQPGPNTEAFF
many,TRBV12-3/TRBV12-4,TRBD1,TRBJ2-7,TGTGCCAGCAGTTTTGGCAGGGGGCTCCACTCTACCTACGAGCAGTACTTC,CASSFGRGLHSTYEQYF
-,TRBV11-2,-,TRBJ1-1,TGTGCCAGCAGGACTATAGGGTTCACTGAAGCTTTCTTT,CASRTIGFTEAFF
few,TRBV7-8,TRBD1,TRBJ2-1,TGTGCCAGCAGATTGACAGGGGGCTATGAGCAGTTCTTC,CASRLTGGYEQFF
many,TRBV12-3/TRBV12-4,-,TRBJ2-7,TGTGCCAGCAGTTTATCCTCCAACGAGCAGTACTTC,CASSLSSNEQYF
-,TRBV21-1,-,TRBJ2-1,TGTGCCAGCAGCAAAGCGAGTCCGGGACTACCCCACAATGAGCAGTTCTTC,CASSKASPGLPHNEQFF
few,TRBV12-3/TRBV12-4,TRBD2,TRBJ2-5,TGTGCCAGCAGTGATAGCGGGAGGGCGCTCGTAGAGACCCAGTACTTC,CASSDSGRALVETQYF
-,TRBV6-2/TRBV6-3,-,TRBJ2-7,TGTGCCAGCAGCCCCGGGGCGCTCTACGAGCAGTACTTC,CASSPGALYEQYF
-,TRBV7-8,TRBD2,TRBJ2-7,TGTGCCAGCAGCCCACAGCGGGGGACCGAGCAGTACTTC,CASSPQRGTEQYF
many,TRBV7-7,-,TRBJ2-5,TGTGCCAGCAGCTTTGACCTAGGGACAAGCAGAGAGACCCAGTACTTC,CASSFDLGTSRETQYF
-,TRBV7-9,TRBD2,TRBJ2-1,TGTGCCAGCAGCTTTACGACTAGCGGGAGGGCAGATGAGCAGTTCTTC,CASSFTTSGRADEQFF
many,TRBV20-1,-,TRBJ2-1,TGCAGTGCTAGAGATCTCGGGAGCGATGAGCAGTTCTTC,CSARDLGSDEQFF
-,TRBV25-1,-,TRBJ1-4,TGTGCCGCCTGGGGGGGCCCTAATGAAAAACTGTTTTTT,CAAWGGPNEKLFF
-,TRBV11-2,TRBD2,TRBJ2-5,TGTGCCAGCAGCTTAGGGACTAGCGGTCGCTGGGGGGAGACCCAGTACTTC,CASSLGTSGRWGETQYF
-,TRBV7-3,TRBD2,TRBJ2-1,TGTGCCAGCAGCGGGGGTACGGGGGGGAGTGACAATGAGCAGTTCTTC,CASSGGTGGSDNEQFF
-,TRBV6-2/TRBV6-3,TRBD2,TRBJ2-1,TGTGCCAGCAGTTTTCTAGCGGCCCCTAATTACTACAATGAGCAGTTCTTC,CASSFLAAPNYYNEQFF
many,TRBV7-9,-,TRBJ2-7,TGTGCCAGCAGCTTAAGTATACACGAGCAGTACTTC,CASSLSIHEQYF
few,TRBV2,-,TRBJ2-7,TGTGCCTCCGAGCAGGTGGAGCAGTACTTC,CASEQVEQYF
-,TRBV7-8,-,TRBJ2-5,TGTGCCAGCAGCTTCGCGGAGGGGGTTCCACGGACCCTAGGAGAGACCCAGTACTTC,CASSFAEGVPRTLGETQYF
-,TRBV6-5,-,TRBJ2-1,TGTGCCAGCAGTTACCCATTGGTGACGGGCAATGAGCAGTTCTTC,CASSYPLVTGNEQFF
few,TRBV6-6,-,TRBJ2-1,TGTGCCAGCAGTTATGAAATAGGGACCCCGCAGTTCTTC,CASSYEIGTPQFF
-,TRBV6-1,TRBD1,TRBJ2-3,TGTGCCAGCAGTGAGGGACAGGGCCACACAGATACGCAGTATTTT,CASSEGQGHTDTQYF
-,TRBV12-3/TRBV12-4,-,TRBJ2-2,TGTGCCAGCAGTGGGATGGGGGAGATTGGGGAGCTGTTTTTT,CASSGMGEIGELFF